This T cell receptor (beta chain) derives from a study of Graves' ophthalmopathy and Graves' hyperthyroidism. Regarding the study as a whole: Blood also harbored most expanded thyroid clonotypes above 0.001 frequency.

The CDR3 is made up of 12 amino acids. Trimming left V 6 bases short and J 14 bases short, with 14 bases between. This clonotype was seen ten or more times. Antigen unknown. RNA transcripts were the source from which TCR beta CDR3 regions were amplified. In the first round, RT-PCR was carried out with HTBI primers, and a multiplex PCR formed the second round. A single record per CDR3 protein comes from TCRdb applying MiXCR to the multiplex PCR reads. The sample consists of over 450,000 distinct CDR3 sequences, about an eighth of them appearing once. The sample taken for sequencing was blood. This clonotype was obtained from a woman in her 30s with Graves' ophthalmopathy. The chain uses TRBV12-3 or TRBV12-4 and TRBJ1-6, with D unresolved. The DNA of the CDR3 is TGTGCCAGCAGCTCGGACGGGGAGACCCTCCACTTT. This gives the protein CASSSDGETLHF.